The next 9 T cell receptor beta chains were all read from a single sample in a study of blood T cell repertoires in COVID-19. Method: immunoSEQ multiplex PCR; TCRdb's copy keeps in-frame clones and lacks some. The profile shows approximately 350,000 clones, about 89% of them singletons. The material sequenced was peripheral blood. The receptors derive from a woman aged 45-60 years with COVID-19, enrolled during active disease.

This chain connects TRBV10-3 to TRBJ1-3; maybe TRBD1 (5 bases). The CDR3 is made up of 12 amino acids. V dropped 6 bases and J dropped 6 bases, with 9 bases sitting between them. Germline CDR1 is ENHRY and CDR2 is SYGVKD. The CDR3: CAISPGENTIYF. CDR3 coding DNA: TGTGCCATCAGCCCGGGGGAAAACACCATATATTTT.

The V gene is TRBV7-9, the J gene TRBJ2-7; possible D gene TRBD2, 6 bases. CDR3 length: 14 residues. V lost 1 base and J 7 bases, leaving 14 bases between the germline ends. Germline V gene data show CDR1 as SEHNR and CDR2 as FQNEAQ (reference sequence). CDR3: CASSLEGTSLEQYF. CDR3 sequence (DNA): TGTGCCAGCAGCTTAGAAGGTACTAGCTTGGAGCAGTACTTC.

The J gene is TRBJ2-2, the V gene TRBV6-5, with D unresolved. The germline V gene has CDR1 MNHEY and CDR2 SVGAGI. This CDR3 has 14 amino acids. V was cut by 2 bases and J by 0 bases, with 4 bases left in between. CDR3 amino acids: CASSYHSNTGELFF. The DNA for the CDR3 is TGTGCCAGCAGTTACCACTCGAACACCGGGGAGCTGTTTTTT.

The chain couples TRBV7-2 to TRBJ2-1; 7 nucleotides match TRBD2. The CDR3 is 15 residues long. V shed 3 bases, J shed 4 bases, and the junction held 6 bases outside the gene matches. Germline V gene lookup returns CDR1 SGHTA and CDR2 FQGNSA. For the CDR3, the DNA is TGTGCCAGCAGCTTTGCGTCTAGCGGTTACAATGAGCAGTTCTTC. It codes for CASSFASSGYNEQFF.

The rearrangement links TRBV6-5 to TRBJ2-7; 11 nucleotides match TRBD2. The germline gives CDR1 MNHEY, CDR2 SVGAGI. The CDR3 has 15 residues. Trimming at V came to 7 bases and at J to 2 bases, leaving 7 bases not matched to a gene. The CDR3 coding sequence is TGTGCCAGCACCCCGGGGACTAGCGGAACCTACGAGCAGTACTTC. This translates into CASTPGTSGTYEQYF.

This chain links TRBV2 with TRBJ2-3; 7 bases map to TRBD2. Germline assignment: CDR1 SNHLY and CDR2 FYNNEI. The junction had 8 bases not matched to a gene; V was cut back by 7 bases and J by 1 base. The CDR3 is 15 amino acids. DNA of the CDR3: TGTGCCAGCAAAGGACTAGGAGTGGGCACAGATACGCAGTATTTT. It translates to CASKGLGVGTDTQYF. The full variable domain, its missing parts supplied by reference TRBV2 and TRBJ2-3, is EPEVTQTPSHQVTQMGQEVILRCVPISNHLYFYWYRQILGQKVEFLVSFYNNEISEKSEIFDDQFSVERPDGSNFTLKIRSTKLEDSAMYFCASKGLGVGTDTQYFGPGTRLTVL.

This clone was seen only a few times. Other DNA sequences in the same sample also yield this CDR3. The chain couples TRBV6-5 to TRBJ1-1; possible D gene TRBD1, 5 bases. Trimming removed 5 bases at V and 5 bases at J, with 9 bases between. The germline V gene has CDR1 MNHEY and CDR2 SVGAGI. This CDR3 has 12 amino acids. The CDR3 sequence is CASSLTGTEAFF. CDR3 nucleotides: TGTGCCAGCAGTCTAACAGGAACTGAAGCTTTCTTT.

V gene TRBV7-2 combines with J gene TRBJ2-7, with D tentatively TRBD2 (6 bases). The germline V and J ends were trimmed by 6 bases and 1 base, with 13 bases remaining between them. The length of the CDR3 is 14 residues. Germline V lookup: CDR1 SGHTA, CDR2 FQGNSA. CDR3 amino acids: CASRWGAGSYEQYF. For the CDR3, the DNA is TGTGCCAGCAGGTGGGGCGCGGGGTCCTACGAGCAGTACTTC.

The rearrangement links TRBV30 to TRBJ1-1, with no clear D. Looked up from germline, CDR1 is GTSNPN and CDR2 is SVGIG (reference sequence). This CDR3 comprises 12 residues. V was shortened by 4 bases and J by 5 bases, with 11 bases between the two germline ends. The CDR3: CAWNRGFTEAFF. CDR3 DNA sequence: TGTGCCTGGAATAGAGGTTTTACTGAAGCTTTCTTT.